Shown below are 31 T cell receptor beta chains from a single sample sequenced in a study of T cell changes during pregnancy in multiple sclerosis. Profiling relied on immunoSEQ multiplex PCR, and the TCRdb table lists in-frame clones only, not all of them. The sample contains 100,000 to 130,000 clones, around 90% of which appear only once. The sequences come from peripheral blood, collected in the third trimester of pregnancy. The receptors were gathered from a female donor in good health, enrolled as a control in a pregnancy study.

As for this clone: A read error may produce the germline difference seen at one junction end. V is TRBV7-7 and J is TRBJ2-1; 11 bases are shared with TRBD2. CDR1 is SSHAT and CDR2 is FNYEAQ in the germline V gene (reference sequence). The CDR3 totals 15 residues. As DNA, the CDR3 is TGTGCTAGCAGCCCAGGGACTAGCGGAAACAATGAGCAGTTCTTC. It translates to CASSPGTSGNNEQFF.

The chain has TRBV7-3 and TRBJ1-1, with no clear D. The CDR3 totals 13 residues. Germline CDR1 and CDR2: SGHTA and FQGTGA. V was cut by 4 bases and J by 4 bases, with 10 bases left in between. CDR3 nucleotide sequence: TGTGCCAGCAGCTCCCAAGGGAGCACTGAAGCTTTCTTT. Protein sequence: CASSSQGSTEAFF.

The chain is built from TRBV7-2 and TRBJ2-6, with D maybe TRBD1 (6 bases). CDR1 is SGHTA and CDR2 is FQGNSA in the germline V gene. The CDR3 consists of 16 residues. The V and J ends lost 0 bases and 1 base respectively, with 7 bases between them. The CDR3 sequence is CASSLAGQSGANVLTF. In nucleotides, the CDR3 is TGTGCCAGCAGCTTAGCGGGACAATCTGGGGCCAACGTCCTGACTTTC. Full variable domain (rest looked up from reference TRBV7-2 and TRBJ2-6): GAGVSQSPSNKVTEKGKDVELRCDPISGHTALYWYRQSLGQGLEFLIYFQGNSAPDKSGLPSDRFSAERTGGSVSTLTIQRTQQEDSAVYLCASSLAGQSGANVLTFGAGSRLTVL.

The chain combines TRBV10-3 with TRBJ2-7; 10 bases are a match to TRBD1. The V segment lost 9 bases and the J segment 5 bases; nucleotides outside the gene matches: 7. In germline, CDR1 is ENHRY, CDR2 SYGVKD. The CDR3 is made up of 13 amino acids. The CDR3 DNA follows: TGTGCCATTTCGGACAGGGGGTCCCACGAGCAGTACTTC. Its protein product is CAISDRGSHEQYF.

The chain couples TRBV6-5 to TRBJ2-7; no clear D gene. Looked up from germline, CDR1 is MNHEY and CDR2 is SVGAGI. The V end was cut by 2 bases, the J end by 2 bases, with 10 bases between. CDR3 size: 14 residues. For the CDR3, the DNA is TGTGCCAGCAGTTACGGTAGTAAAGCCTACGAGCAGTACTTC. Amino acids: CASSYGSKAYEQYF.

This clone is a singleton in its sample. This CDR3 is CASSQDSVYSGNTIYF. Here the CDR3 DNA reads TGCGCCAGCAGCCAAGATTCCGTCTATTCAGGAAACACCATATATTTT. The chain recombines TRBV4-3 with TRBJ1-3; D unclear. The V end was cut by 0 bases, the J end by 4 bases, with 13 bases between. CDR3 length equals 16 residues. CDR1 and CDR2 from the germline V gene are LGHNA and YSLEER.

The CDR3 is CASSLRQGASEQYF. The DNA for the CDR3 is TGTGCCAGCAGTTTACGACAGGGGGCCAGCGAGCAGTACTTC. The rearrangement links TRBV27 to TRBJ2-7, with 10 positions matching TRBD1. J lost 6 bases, V lost 2 bases, and 4 bases had no gene match. CDR1 is MNHEY, CDR2 SMNVEV, per germline (reference sequence). This CDR3 contains 14 residues.

The chain employs TRBV5-1 and TRBJ2-3; 9 nucleotides align to TRBD1. Per germline, CDR1 SGHRS and CDR2 YFSETQ. V shed 5 bases, J shed 3 bases, and the junction held 7 bases outside the gene matches. The CDR3 runs 15 residues. The CDR3 region has the DNA TGCGCCAGCAGGGCGGGGACAGGGAGTACAGATACGCAGTATTTT. Amino acids: CASRAGTGSTDTQYF.

The chain carries TRBV2 and TRBJ2-5; TRBD1 might be the D (6 bases). Trimming pared 4 bases from V and 5 bases from J, leaving 14 bases between. CDR3 length equals 14 residues. Germline values: CDR1 SNHLY, CDR2 FYNNEI. The CDR3 coding sequence is TGTGCCAGCAGTGGGTCCACAGGGCGGGAGACCCAGTACTTC. Its protein is CASSGSTGRETQYF.

V usage is TRBV25-1 and J usage is TRBJ2-1; D perhaps matches TRBD2 (6 bases). CDR3 size: 13 residues. The V end was cut by 5 bases, the J end by 8 bases, with 13 bases between. The V gene's germline CDR1 is MGHDK and CDR2 SYGVNS. The CDR3 bases are TGTGCCAGCAGTCGGAGGGATTGGGATGAGCAGTTCTTC. This encodes CASSRRDWDEQFF.

This sequence joins TRBV9 and TRBJ1-1; D is unclear. CDR3 size: 14 residues. Germline V CDR1 and CDR2: SGDLS, YYNGEE. V gave up 3 bases and J gave up 0 bases, with 9 bases separating them. CDR3 in DNA: TGTGCCAGCAGCGCATCCCCCATGAACACTGAAGCTTTCTTT. Translated: CASSASPMNTEAFF.

This chain connects TRBV12-2 to TRBJ1-2. TRBV12-2 is shown as a pseudogene. The CDR3 runs 14 residues. CDR3 nucleotides: TGTGCAAGTCGCTTGCGTATTGCCCACTATGGCTACACCTTC. It is translated as CASRLRIAHYGYTF.

The chain joins TRBV7-2 to TRBJ1-1; D remains unclear. Germline CDR1 is SGHTA and CDR2 is FQGNSA. With 2 bases removed from V and 6 bases from J, the gap between germline ends came to 10 bases. This CDR3 is 13 amino acids long. CDR3 coding DNA: TGTGCCAGCAGCTTAATCCCCGAGGCTGAAGCTTTCTTT. This translates into CASSLIPEAEAFF.

This chain connects TRBV5-4 to TRBJ2-5; D perhaps matches TRBD2 (6 bases). Trimming cost V 2 bases and J 3 bases, with 14 bases left between them. Germline V gene sequence: CDR1 SGHNT, CDR2 YYREEE (reference sequence). The CDR3 length is 15 residues. The CDR3 sequence is CASSFLGAGKETQYF. The CDR3 DNA sequence: TGTGCCAGCAGCTTCCTAGGGGCGGGGAAAGAGACCCAGTACTTC.

This clone was picked up one time. The gene calls are TRBV4-1 and TRBJ2-3, with D hard to call. Germline CDR1 reads MGHRA; CDR2 reads YSYEKL. Trimming pared 4 bases from V and 2 bases from J, leaving 7 bases between. This CDR3 spans 13 amino acids. The CDR3, as DNA: TGCGCCAGCAGCCCGACTCCCACAGATACGCAGTATTTT. Protein: CASSPTPTDTQYF.

This clone was recorded once. The genes are TRBV11-3 and TRBJ2-5, with 7 bases that match TRBD1. In germline, CDR1 is SGHNT, CDR2 YENEEA. The CDR3 has 13 amino acids. Losses at the gene ends were 7 bases for V and 3 bases for J; bases not matched to a gene: 5. The CDR3 reads CASTGQDKETQYF. The CDR3 region has the DNA TGTGCCAGCACCGGACAGGACAAAGAGACCCAGTACTTC. The complete variable domain, with remaining parts taken from reference TRBV11-3 and TRBJ2-5, reads EAGVVQSPRYKIIEKKQPVAFWCNPISGHNTLYWYLQNLGQGPELLIRYENEEAVDDSQLPKDRFSAERLKGVDSTLKIQPAELGDSAVYLCASTGQDKETQYFGPGTRLLVL.

The chain employs TRBV4-1 and TRBJ2-3, with D maybe TRBD2 (5 bases). V lost 1 base and J 4 bases, leaving 15 bases between the germline ends. CDR1 is MGHRA and CDR2 is YSYEKL in the germline V gene. The CDR3 runs to 16 residues. The CDR3 DNA reads TGCGCCAGCAGCCAAGGGACGGGGTTGATTGCAGATACGCAGTATTTT. The encoded protein is CASSQGTGLIADTQYF.

The rearrangement links TRBV15 to TRBJ1-4, with TRBD1 matching over 9 bases. Germline V gene sequence: CDR1 LNHNV, CDR2 YYDKDF (reference sequence). The CDR3 has 14 amino acids. The trim removed 3 bases at V and 8 bases at J, leaving 4 bases unmatched. The CDR3 DNA follows: TGTGCCACCAGCAGCAGACAGGGGGGCGAAAAACTGTTTTTT. Translated, it gives CATSSRQGGEKLFF.

This sequence joins TRBV4-3 and TRBJ1-1, with 8 bases aligning to TRBD1. This CDR3 contains 15 residues. Germline V gene data show CDR1 as LGHNA and CDR2 as YSLEER. V shed 5 bases, J shed 5 bases, and the junction held 10 bases outside the gene matches. The CDR3: CASSTRYRGGTEAFF. DNA for the CDR3: TGCGCCAGCAGCACTCGCTACAGGGGGGGAACTGAAGCTTTCTTT.

Points on this clone: A read error may account for a junction end that differs from germline. Other DNA sequences in the same sample also yield this CDR3. The genes are TRBV6-5 and TRBJ1-5; D perhaps matches TRBD1 (5 bases). CDR1 is MNHEY and CDR2 is SVGAGI in the germline V gene. This CDR3 has 14 residues. The CDR3 sequence: CASSYQGPNQPQHF. CDR3 in DNA: TGCGCCAGCAGTTACCAGGGTCCCAATCAGCCCCAGCATTTT.

The rearrangement links TRBV12-2 to TRBJ1-5; TRBD1 reflects the table's D call only, with no check against the DNA. TRBV12-2 constitutes a pseudogene. This CDR3 is 19 amino acids long. The CDR3 reads CASRLASPTDRGLVQPQHF. Here the CDR3 DNA reads TGTGCAAGTCGCTTAGCGTCCCCAACGGACAGGGGGCTAGTCCAGCCCCAGCATTTT.

The chain joins TRBV19 to TRBJ1-2, with a tentative D call TRBD1 (5 bases). Trimming took 3 bases from V and 10 from J, leaving 21 bases between them. CDR3 length equals 15 residues. CDR1 is LNHDA and CDR2 is SQIVND in the germline V gene (reference sequence). In DNA form, the CDR3 reads TGTGCCAGTAGTATTTCGGGGGGTAGTGGGACGGACTACACCTTC. Translating it yields CASSISGGSGTDYTF.

In its sample, this clone was seen a few times. The chain recombines TRBV7-9 with TRBJ1-1, with D perhaps matching TRBD1 (5 bases). CDR1 is SEHNR, CDR2 FQNEAQ, per germline (reference sequence). V gave up 3 bases and J gave up 4 bases, with 15 bases separating them. The CDR3 runs to 15 residues. DNA for the CDR3: TGTGCCAGCAGCTTGTCCCGGGGGACTTTCACTGAAGCTTTCTTT. Its protein is CASSLSRGTFTEAFF.

This chain links TRBV23-1 with TRBJ1-2; 7 bases line up with TRBD1. TRBV23-1 is reported as an ORF; its role is uncertain. Trimming cost V 4 bases and J 8 bases; bases outside gene matches: 4. This CDR3 has 12 amino acids. The CDR3 coding sequence is TGCGCCAGCAGTCGAACAGGGGCGGGCTACACCTTC. Encoded protein: CASSRTGAGYTF.

The J gene is TRBJ2-7, the V gene TRBV6-5, with 8 bases aligning to TRBD1. V was clipped by 5 bases and J by 3 bases; unmatched bases: 6. This CDR3 contains 14 residues. CDR1 is MNHEY, CDR2 SVGAGI, per germline. CDR3 sequence: CASSRDRRGYEQYF. The DNA of the CDR3 is TGTGCCAGCAGTCGGGACAGGAGAGGCTACGAGCAGTACTTC.

The chain combines TRBV30 with TRBJ1-1; D is ambiguous. CDR1 and CDR2 from the germline V gene are GTSNPN and SVGIG (reference sequence). This CDR3 comprises 14 residues. V was trimmed by 0 bases and J by 4 bases, leaving 12 bases between them. CDR3 DNA sequence: TGTGCCTGGAGTGTTGGGCAGGCGACCACTGAAGCTTTCTTT. It is translated as CAWSVGQATTEAFF. Based on the CDR3 plus reference TRBV30 and TRBJ1-1, the full variable domain is SQTIHQWPATLVQPVGSPLSLECTVEGTSNPNLYWYRQAAGRGLQLLFYSVGIGQISSEVPQNLSASRPQDRQFILSSKKLLLSDSGFYLCAWSVGQATTEAFFGQGTRLTVV.

The chain is built from TRBV11-2 and TRBJ1-2, with D possibly being TRBD1 (5 bases). Trimming took 0 bases from V and 8 from J, leaving 19 bases between them. Germline CDR1 and CDR2: SGHAT and FQNNGV. The length of the CDR3 is 16 residues. The CDR3 loop reads CASSLDLRQKTWGYTF. CDR3 in DNA: TGTGCCAGCAGCTTAGATCTACGACAGAAGACTTGGGGCTACACCTTC.

The chain employs TRBV30 and TRBJ2-6; the D gene is possibly TRBD1 (6 bases). This CDR3 contains 16 residues. Germline CDR1 is GTSNPN and CDR2 is SVGIG (reference sequence). V was shortened by 0 bases and J by 0 bases, with 9 bases between the two germline ends. The CDR3 reads CAWSVTGSSGANVLTF. The CDR3 DNA reads TGTGCCTGGAGTGTTACAGGGTCCTCTGGGGCCAACGTCCTGACTTTC.

The rearrangement links TRBV10-3 to TRBJ2-5; TRBD2 aligns across 15 bases. Germline V CDR1 and CDR2: ENHRY, SYGVKD. Trimming cost V 4 bases and J 0 bases; bases outside gene matches: 9. The CDR3 sequence is 19 residues long. CDR3 bases: TGTGCCATCAGTGCCGTCCCGGGACTAGCGGGGGGTAACCAAGAGACCCAGTACTTC. Its protein product is CAISAVPGLAGGNQETQYF.

V is TRBV14 and J is TRBJ1-4; TRBD1 matches 9 bases. Germline CDR1 SGHDN, CDR2 FVKESK. This CDR3 comprises 16 residues. V dropped 4 bases and J dropped 2; count of bases not matched to a gene: 5. CDR3 DNA sequence: TGTGCCAGCAGCCGAACAGGGGGCGCGACTAATGAAAAACTGTTTTTT. This sequence encodes CASSRTGGATNEKLFF.

This clone was seen once. This chain connects TRBV7-2 to TRBJ2-6; D may be TRBD2 (6 bases). V lost 2 bases to trimming and J lost 0 bases, with 8 bases between them. Germline V lookup: CDR1 SGHTA, CDR2 FQGNSA. There are 16 residues in the CDR3. The CDR3 bases are TGTGCCAGCAGCTTACGGGGGACCTCTGGGGCCAACGTCCTGACTTTC. Encoded protein: CASSLRGTSGANVLTF.